The 24 T cell receptor beta chains below come from one sample, sequenced in a study of T cell repertoires in cytomegalovirus infection. MiXCR, applied by TCRdb to the reads, yields one record per CDR3 protein. Of hundreds of thousands of distinct CDR3 sequences in the sample, roughly a third were seen once. These TCRs' antigens remain unknown. Material: cultured PBMCs, obtained from culture after CMV antigen stimulation. These TCRs come from a human donor in good health (CMV status not recorded). Some clones in this sample may be carry-over from other donors' samples.

The rearrangement joins TRBV5-1 to TRBJ2-3, with TRBD2 identical over 8 bases. The CDR3 consists of 15 residues. Germline loops: CDR1 SGHRS, CDR2 YFSETQ. The junction had 6 bases not matched to a gene; V was cut back by 2 bases and J by 4 bases. For the CDR3, the DNA is TGCGCCAGCAGCTTTCTAGCGGGTAGCCCAGATACGCAGTATTTT. It specifies CASSFLAGSPDTQYF.

The chain couples TRBV19 to TRBJ2-7; no definite D call. Deletions cut 0 bases from V and 2 bases from J, with 5 bases between. The CDR3 contains 13 residues. In germline, CDR1 is LNHDA, CDR2 SQIVND (reference sequence). CDR3 region: CASSIDRAYEQYF. For the CDR3, the DNA is TGTGCCAGTAGTATAGACAGAGCCTACGAGCAGTACTTC.

In this sample, this clonotype turned up many times. The chain links TRBV7-2 to TRBJ1-1; D is unresolved. The CDR3 contains 14 residues. Germline lookup yields CDR1 SGHTA and CDR2 FQGNSA. V lost 2 bases to trimming and J lost 1 base, with 8 bases between them. The CDR3 DNA reads as TGTGCCAGCAGCTTATCACTGACGAACACTGAAGCTTTCTTT. It specifies CASSLSLTNTEAFF.

The chain recombines TRBV29-1 with TRBJ2-3; D is uncertain. Per the germline V gene, CDR1 is SQVTM and CDR2 is ANQGSEA. V dropped 0 bases and J dropped 4 bases, with 17 bases sitting between them. The CDR3 is made up of 16 amino acids. CDR3 in DNA: TGCAGCGTTGAAGATCAGTTCTCCCTGTCCCCAGATACGCAGTATTTT. It specifies CSVEDQFSLSPDTQYF.

A few counts support this clonotype. The chain uses TRBV7-2 and TRBJ1-5; TRBD1 matches 9 bases. The V segment lost 5 bases and the J segment 3 bases; nucleotides outside the gene matches: 2. The CDR3 is 14 amino acids. CDR1 and CDR2 (germline): SGHTA, FQGNSA. The CDR3 DNA reads as TGTGCCAGCAGCGTACAGGGGGCCAATCAGCCCCAGCATTTT. This codes for CASSVQGANQPQHF.

The chain is built from TRBV28 and TRBJ2-1; 7 nucleotides agree with TRBD2. This CDR3 spans 14 amino acids. V lost 2 bases and J lost 8; bases outside the gene matches: 6. Germline assignment: CDR1 MDHEN and CDR2 SYDVKM. In DNA, the CDR3 is TGTGCCAGCAGTTTAGCGGGAGTTACAGATGAGCAGTTCTTC. Its translation is CASSLAGVTDEQFF.

V is TRBV5-4 and J is TRBJ2-1; no definite D call. Germline lookup yields CDR1 SGHNT and CDR2 YYREEE (reference sequence). V lost 0 bases to trimming and J lost 2 bases, with 9 bases between them. The CDR3 has 15 amino acids. The CDR3 sequence is CASSLDQLPYNEQFF. CDR3 nucleotides: TGTGCCAGCAGCTTGGATCAGCTACCCTACAATGAGCAGTTCTTC.

This clonotype was found a few times. The CDR3 region is CAILGGAAVEQFF. The CDR3 DNA sequence: TGTGCCATCTTAGGCGGGGCTGCCGTAGAGCAGTTCTTC. The chain links TRBV7-8 to TRBJ2-1; perhaps TRBD2 as D (6 bases). The CDR3 spans 13 residues. CDR1 SGHVS and CDR2 FQNEAQ come from the germline V gene. Trimming left V 10 bases short and J 10 bases short, with 20 bases between.

The rearrangement links TRBV7-2 to TRBJ2-7; D gene uncertain. CDR1 and CDR2 (germline): SGHTA, FQGNSA. This CDR3 has 14 amino acids. The germline V and J ends were trimmed by 1 base and 1 base, with 8 bases remaining between them. CDR3 DNA sequence: TGTGCCAGCAGCTTAGGGCAGGAGTCCTACGAGCAGTACGTC. This sequence encodes CASSLGQESYEQYV.

The chain combines TRBV7-9 with TRBJ2-1; 11 positions match TRBD2. CDR1 is SEHNR, CDR2 FQNEAQ, per germline (reference sequence). J was trimmed by 3 bases and V by 5 bases; bases with no gene match: 15. The CDR3 contains 19 residues. Here the CDR3 reads CASSHAGLAGGYGYNEQFF. Written as DNA, the CDR3 is TGTGCCAGCAGCCACGCGGGGCTAGCGGGAGGATATGGCTACAATGAGCAGTTCTTC. The whole variable domain, remainder taken from reference TRBV7-9 and TRBJ2-1, is DTGVSQNPRHKITKRGQNVTFRCDPISEHNRLYWYRQTLGQGPEFLTYFQNEAQLEKSRLLSDRFSAERPKGSFSTLEIQRTEQGDSAMYLCASSHAGLAGGYGYNEQFFGPGTRLTVL.

This clonotype has just a few counts. V and J are TRBV7-9 and TRBJ2-7, with 13 nucleotides matching TRBD2. The germline CDR1 and CDR2 sequences are SEHNR and FQNEAQ (reference sequence). The CDR3 has 15 amino acids. With V trimmed by 5 bases and J by 3 bases, 4 bases remained unmatched. The CDR3 region has the DNA TGTGCCAGCAGCACCCGACTAGCGGGAGGCTACGAGCAGTACTTC. Translation: CASSTRLAGGYEQYF.

This clonotype was observed a handful of times. The V gene is TRBV7-2, the J gene TRBJ2-1, with a tentative D call TRBD2 (6 bases). The CDR3 is made up of 16 amino acids. Germline-derived CDR1 and CDR2 are SGHTA and FQGNSA. Trimming cost V 5 bases and J 0 bases, with 14 bases left between them. For the CDR3, the DNA is TGTGCCAGCAGCGCCTTAGCGGCCGCCTCCTACAATGAGCAGTTCTTC. This translates into CASSALAAASYNEQFF.

This chain connects TRBV11-3 to TRBJ1-1, with 9 bases aligning to TRBD1. Germline CDR1 reads SGHNT; CDR2 reads YENEEA. The CDR3 consists of 14 residues. Losses at the gene ends were 4 bases for V and 10 bases for J; bases not matched to a gene: 10. This chain's CDR3 is CASSWTGAQLGAFF. CDR3 DNA: TGTGCCAGCAGCTGGACAGGGGCGCAGCTGGGAGCTTTCTTT.

This clonotype came up a few times. The chain carries TRBV28 and TRBJ1-6; D is possibly TRBD1 (5 bases). From germline, CDR1 is MDHEN and CDR2 SYDVKM. The length of the CDR3 is 14 residues. Between the trimmed V and J ends, which lost 5 bases and 8 bases, there was a span of 13 bases. DNA of the CDR3: TGTGCCAGCAGTCCGACAGTCCTCGATTCACCCCTCCACTTT. Translation gives CASSPTVLDSPLHF.

This chain links TRBV4-1 with TRBJ1-5; maybe TRBD1 (5 bases). CDR3 length equals 16 residues. V was cut by 0 bases and J by 4 bases, with 13 bases left in between. Germline CDR1 reads MGHRA; CDR2 reads YSYEKL. The CDR3 protein is CASSQEDDSFNQPQHF. In DNA, the CDR3 is TGCGCCAGCAGCCAAGAGGATGACAGCTTTAATCAGCCCCAGCATTTT.

The J gene is TRBJ2-2, the V gene TRBV6-6, with TRBD2 matching over 13 bases. CDR3 length equals 17 residues. CDR1 and CDR2 from the germline V gene are MNHNY and SVGAGI (reference sequence). J gave up 6 bases and V 0 bases, and 4 bases lay outside the gene matches. CDR3 DNA sequence: TGTGCCAGCAGTTACTCAAAACTAGCGGGAGGGCCCGGGGAGCTGTTTTTT. It translates to CASSYSKLAGGPGELFF.

The chain has TRBV6-1 and TRBJ2-2; D remains unclear. This CDR3 spans 13 amino acids. In germline, CDR1 is MNHNS, CDR2 SASEGT. V was clipped by 5 bases and J by 0 bases, with 4 bases between them. CDR3 in amino acids: CASSHPNTGELFF. The CDR3 region has the DNA TGTGCCAGCAGTCACCCGAACACCGGGGAGCTGTTTTTT.

This chain links TRBV25-1 with TRBJ2-1; 13 bases align to TRBD2. CDR1 and CDR2 from the germline V gene are MGHDK and SYGVNS. Trimming took 0 bases from V and 7 from J; bases not matched to a gene: 3. The CDR3 has 16 residues. The DNA for the CDR3 is TGTGCCAGCAGTGAATATCGACTAGCGGGAGGAAATGAGCAGTTCTTC. As protein: CASSEYRLAGGNEQFF.

This clonotype came up many times. This sequence joins TRBV7-2 and TRBJ1-1, with unresolved D. This CDR3 comprises 13 residues. The ends were cut back, 3 bases at V and 6 bases at J, with 11 bases in the middle. CDR1 is SGHTA and CDR2 is FQGNSA in the germline V gene. The CDR3 sequence is CASSFLVHAEAFF. The CDR3 region has the DNA TGTGCCAGCAGCTTTTTAGTGCACGCTGAAGCTTTCTTT.

The V call is TRBV6-1, the J call TRBJ2-1, with 11 positions matching TRBD2. The V gene end was trimmed by 11 bases and the J gene end by 5 bases; junction bases not matched to a gene: 8. CDR1 and CDR2 from the germline V gene are MNHNS and SASEGT. This CDR3 has 14 amino acids. In nucleotides, the CDR3 is TGTGCCGTACAACTAGCGGGGGAAAACAATGAGCAGTTCTTC. This sequence encodes CAVQLAGENNEQFF.

The V gene is TRBV5-1, the J gene TRBJ1-5; no definite D call. The germline V gene encodes CDR1 SGHRS and CDR2 YFSETQ. The V and J ends lost 0 bases and 7 bases respectively, with 8 bases between them. CDR3 length: 13 amino acids. The CDR3 region is CASSLDGLQPQHF. CDR3 bases: TGCGCCAGCAGCTTGGACGGGTTACAGCCCCAGCATTTT.

The rearrangement joins TRBV12-5 to TRBJ2-1; 8 nucleotides match TRBD2. V was clipped by 6 bases and J by 9 bases; unmatched bases: 7. The CDR3 spans 13 residues. Germline V lookup: CDR1 LGHNT, CDR2 FRNRAP. For the CDR3, the DNA is TGTGCTAGTGGGAAGCGGGAGATCAGTGAGCAGTTCTTC. It is translated as CASGKREISEQFF.

The chain is built from TRBV7-9 and TRBJ1-4, with 8 nucleotides matching TRBD1. Germline assignment: CDR1 SEHNR and CDR2 FQNEAQ (reference sequence). The CDR3 has 14 amino acids. Trimming cost V 5 bases and J 3 bases; bases outside gene matches: 2. In nucleotides, the CDR3 is TGTGCCAGCAGCCCGGACAGGGCTAATGAAAAACTGTTTTTT. Protein sequence: CASSPDRANEKLFF.

CDR3: CASGLVGSPDTQYF. The CDR3 bases are TGTGCTAGTGGTTTAGTAGGGTCGCCAGATACGCAGTATTTT. The gene calls are TRBV12-5 and TRBJ2-3; D remains ambiguous. Germline values: CDR1 LGHNT, CDR2 FRNRAP. Trimming left V 3 bases short and J 4 bases short, with 11 bases between. CDR3 size: 14 residues.